This is a list of T cell receptor beta chains from one sample in a study of identical twins. TCRdb ran MiXCR on the 5' RACE reads and lists one entry per CDR3 protein. The table has 350,000 to 450,000 distinct CDR3 sequences, under 20% seen once. Sequencing input: naive T cells sorted from blood. These receptors originate from a man between 50 and 59 years old in good health. The CDR3 runs from the conserved cysteine through the conserved F or W. Fields, in order: clone size, D gene, V gene, J gene, CDR3 protein, CDR3 DNA. The D gene is left open where the match is weak. Part of the rows lack a size; the others show once, few, many or a class for expanded clones.

NA	NA	TRBV4-2	TRBJ1-1	CASTQLSYSGNTEAFF	TGTGCCAGCACCCAACTTTCTTACAGCGGTAACACTGAAGCTTTCTTT
NA	NA	TRBV18	TRBJ2-5	CASSPWGYKETQYF	TGTGCCAGCTCACCTTGGGGGTATAAAGAGACCCAGTACTTC
many	NA	TRBV5-5	TRBJ2-1	CASSLDRAYNEQFF	TGTGCCAGCAGCTTGGACAGGGCCTACAATGAGCAGTTCTTC
NA	NA	TRBV4-3	TRBJ1-2	CASSQFLGGYGYTF	TGCGCCAGCAGCCAATTTCTAGGGGGCTATGGCTACACCTTC
many	TRBD2	TRBV4-2	TRBJ2-5	CASSRGSGGPETQYF	TGTGCCAGCAGCCGGGGGTCGGGGGGGCCAGAGACCCAGTACTTC
few	NA	TRBV7-9	TRBJ2-5	CASSNHQTRQETQYF	TGTGCCAGCAGCAACCACCAGACTAGACAAGAGACCCAGTACTTC
once	TRBD2	TRBV11-3	TRBJ2-1	CASSLEAGLAGGAEQFF	TGTGCCAGCAGCTTAGAGGCGGGACTAGCGGGAGGGGCCGAGCAGTTCTTC
few	NA	TRBV6-2/TRBV6-3	TRBJ2-1	CASSYERYSYNEQFF	TGTGCCAGCAGTTACGAAAGGTACTCCTACAATGAGCAGTTCTTC
many	NA	TRBV4-2	TRBJ2-1	CASSPLGASSSYNEQFF	TGTGCCAGCAGCCCTCTAGGGGCCTCCTCATCCTACAATGAGCAGTTCTTC
NA	NA	TRBV6-1	TRBJ1-1	CATNPNPDTEAFF	TGTGCCACCAACCCTAATCCTGACACTGAAGCTTTCTTT
NA	TRBD2	TRBV4-2	TRBJ2-1	CASSQGEGGSYNEQFF	TGTGCCAGCAGCCAAGGGGAGGGCGGGTCCTACAATGAGCAGTTCTTC
NA	NA	TRBV20-1	TRBJ1-5	CSARGPNQPQHF	TGCAGTGCCAGAGGACCTAATCAGCCCCAGCATTTT
few	NA	TRBV7-2	TRBJ1-2	CASSGTIPPALYGYTF	TGTGCCAGCAGCGGGACTATTCCCCCCGCGCTCTATGGCTACACCTTC
NA	NA	TRBV30	TRBJ2-3	CAWSVASSTDTQYF	TGTGCCTGGAGTGTAGCGTCTAGCACAGATACGCAGTATTTT
NA	NA	TRBV19	TRBJ1-1	CASSGWQGNTEAFF	TGTGCCAGTAGTGGTTGGCAGGGGAACACTGAAGCTTTCTTT
NA	NA	TRBV6-5	TRBJ2-2	CASSYELPTGDTGELFF	TGTGCCAGCAGTTACGAATTGCCGACAGGCGACACCGGGGAGCTGTTTTTT
many	NA	TRBV6-1	TRBJ2-1	CASSTTFRSYNEQFF	TGTGCCAGCAGTACGACTTTTCGCTCCTACAATGAGCAGTTCTTC
NA	NA	TRBV20-1	TRBJ2-3	CSAHSVGSTDTQYF	TGCAGTGCCCATTCCGTGGGATCGACAGATACGCAGTATTTT
few	NA	TRBV29-1	TRBJ2-2	CSAKGTGELFF	TGCAGCGCTAAGGGCACCGGGGAGCTGTTTTTT
NA	NA	TRBV12-3/TRBV12-4	TRBJ1-1	CASSPRTGMNTEAFF	TGTGCCAGCAGCCCAAGGACGGGAATGAACACTGAAGCTTTCTTT
many	TRBD2	TRBV20-1	TRBJ2-3	CSARGTSGNGDTQYF	TGCAGTGCTAGGGGGACTAGCGGGAATGGAGATACGCAGTATTTT
NA	NA	TRBV7-2	TRBJ2-1	CASSLAGAEQFF	TGTGCCAGCAGCTTAGCGGGGGCTGAGCAGTTCTTC
NA	NA	TRBV20-1	TRBJ2-7	CSATRVDYEQYF	TGCAGTGCTACCAGGGTTGACTACGAGCAGTACTTC
once	TRBD1	TRBV14	TRBJ2-2	CASSRVPGQGYAGELFF	TGTGCCAGCAGCCGAGTACCGGGACAGGGGTATGCCGGGGAGCTGTTTTTT
many	TRBD2	TRBV7-8	TRBJ2-1	CASSTAVGGAYNEQFF	TGTGCCAGCAGCACAGCTGTCGGGGGGGCCTACAATGAGCAGTTCTTC
many	NA	TRBV18	TRBJ2-2	CASSSGAGELFF	TGTGCCAGCTCTAGCGGCGCCGGGGAGCTGTTTTTT
NA	TRBD2	TRBV9	TRBJ2-3	CASSVASLAGGTDTQYF	TGTGCCAGCAGCGTAGCCTCCTTAGCGGGAGGCACAGATACGCAGTATTTT
NA	TRBD1	TRBV4-3	TRBJ2-6	CASSQVAGGYSGANVLTF	TGCGCCAGCAGCCAAGTGGCAGGGGGTTACTCTGGGGCCAACGTCCTGACTTTC
many	NA	TRBV7-6	TRBJ2-1	CASSNRDYNEQFF	TGTGCCAGCAGCAACAGGGATTACAATGAGCAGTTCTTC
few	TRBD1	TRBV29-1	TRBJ2-7	CSVEDRRTGDTYEQYF	TGCAGCGTTGAAGATCGGCGGACAGGAGACACCTACGAGCAGTACTTC
few	NA	TRBV29-1	TRBJ2-3	CSVEGGPSTDTQYF	TGCAGCGTTGAGGGGGGGCCTAGCACAGATACGCAGTATTTT
few	NA	TRBV6-5	TRBJ2-7	CASSYSTGGAYEQYF	TGTGCCAGCAGTTACTCGACCGGGGGTGCGTACGAGCAGTACTTC
NA	TRBD2	TRBV20-1	TRBJ2-1	CSATGTSSYNEQFF	TGCAGTGCCACCGGGACTAGCAGCTACAATGAGCAGTTCTTC
NA	TRBD2	TRBV13	TRBJ2-7	CASSLPLREGREQYF	TGTGCCAGCAGCCTGCCTCTGCGGGAGGGTCGGGAGCAGTACTTC
NA	TRBD2	TRBV6-1	TRBJ2-4	CASAPGGLAVAKNIQYF	TGTGCCAGCGCCCCTGGGGGACTAGCGGTAGCCAAAAACATTCAGTACTTC
NA	NA	TRBV3-1	TRBJ1-2	CASQGTGGYTF	TGTGCCTCTCAAGGGACGGGAGGCTACACCTTC
NA	TRBD2	TRBV9	TRBJ2-1	CASSVAGLAGVDEQFF	TGTGCCAGCAGCGTAGCTGGGCTAGCGGGAGTAGATGAGCAGTTCTTC
NA	TRBD1	TRBV9	TRBJ2-5	CASSAEDRVSTETQYF	TGTGCCAGCAGCGCAGAGGACAGGGTGTCGACAGAGACCCAGTACTTC
few	TRBD2	TRBV5-6	TRBJ2-3	CASSPWTSEDTQYF	TGTGCCAGCAGCCCGTGGACTAGCGAAGATACGCAGTATTTT
NA	TRBD2	TRBV9	TRBJ2-7	CASSVGTAGGAEQYF	TGTGCCAGCAGCGTAGGCACGGCGGGAGGGGCCGAGCAGTACTTC
many	NA	TRBV20-1	TRBJ1-5	CSATVDYSNQPQHF	TGCAGTGCCACGGTAGATTATAGCAATCAGCCCCAGCATTTT
NA	TRBD2	TRBV20-1	TRBJ2-1	CSAARLADNNEQFF	TGCAGTGCCGCGAGGCTAGCGGATAACAATGAGCAGTTCTTC
few	TRBD1	TRBV12-3/TRBV12-4	TRBJ1-5	CASSPTGVAQPQHF	TGTGCCAGCAGCCCTACAGGGGTCGCACAGCCCCAGCATTTT
NA	TRBD1	TRBV20-1	TRBJ2-7	CSAQRGQGAGEQYF	TGCAGTGCCCAGCGTGGACAGGGGGCGGGGGAGCAGTACTTC
NA	NA	TRBV4-2	TRBJ2-5	CASSQELGFGETQYF	TGTGCCAGCAGCCAAGAACTTGGTTTCGGTGAGACCCAGTACTTC